This entry is about one T cell receptor (beta chain). The target antigen is unknown. V was pared by 6 bases and J by 10 bases, with 10 bases between. This CDR3 is built from 11 residues. In germline, CDR1 is SNHLY, CDR2 FYNNEI. The entry originates in a study of cytomegalovirus exposure and HLA in healthy donors. Regarding the study as a whole: Most subjects had HLA-A and HLA-B alleles reportedly predicted accurately by TCR beta sequences.

PCR amplification relied on 60 Vbeta primers (plus 13 Jbeta primers). This table comes from immunoSEQ multiplex PCR, and its TCRdb copy is limited to in-frame clones, with some not included. The sample has around 120,000 clones; 80% to 85% are singletons. The receptor was derived from a human donor in good health. Sequencing was performed on PBMCs. The V and J genes are TRBV2 and TRBJ2-1; D might be TRBD2 (5 bases). This CDR3 reads CASRVAPEQFF. In nucleotides, the CDR3 is TGTGCCAGCAGAGTAGCGCCAGAGCAGTTCTTC.